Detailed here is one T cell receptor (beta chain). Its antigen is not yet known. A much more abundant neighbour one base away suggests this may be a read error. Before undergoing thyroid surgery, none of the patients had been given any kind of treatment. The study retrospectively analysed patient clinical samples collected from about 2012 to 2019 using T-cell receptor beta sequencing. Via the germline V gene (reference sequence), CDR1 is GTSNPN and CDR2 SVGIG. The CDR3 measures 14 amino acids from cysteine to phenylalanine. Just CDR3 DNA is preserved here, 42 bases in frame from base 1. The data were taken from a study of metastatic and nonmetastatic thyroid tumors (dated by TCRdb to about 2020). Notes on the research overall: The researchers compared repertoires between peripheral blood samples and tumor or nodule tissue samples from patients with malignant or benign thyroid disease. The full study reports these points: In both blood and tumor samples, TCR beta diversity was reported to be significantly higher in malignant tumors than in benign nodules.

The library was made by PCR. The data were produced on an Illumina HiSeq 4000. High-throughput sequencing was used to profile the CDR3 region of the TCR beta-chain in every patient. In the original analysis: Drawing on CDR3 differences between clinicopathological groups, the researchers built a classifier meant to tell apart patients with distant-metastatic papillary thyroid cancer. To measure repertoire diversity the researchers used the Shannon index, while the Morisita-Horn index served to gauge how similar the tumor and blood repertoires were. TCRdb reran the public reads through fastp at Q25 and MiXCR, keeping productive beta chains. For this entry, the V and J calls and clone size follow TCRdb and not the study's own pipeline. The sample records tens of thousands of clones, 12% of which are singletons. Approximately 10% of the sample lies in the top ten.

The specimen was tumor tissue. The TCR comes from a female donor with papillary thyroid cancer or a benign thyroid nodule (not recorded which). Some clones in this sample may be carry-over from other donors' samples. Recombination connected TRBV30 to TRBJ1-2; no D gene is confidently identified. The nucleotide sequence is TGTGCCTGGAGTGTAACTCGATCTCACTATAGCTACACCTTC. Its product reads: CAWSVTRSHYSYTF. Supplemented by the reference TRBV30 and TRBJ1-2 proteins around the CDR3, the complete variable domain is SQTIHQWPATLVQPVGSPLSLECTVEGTSNPNLYWYRQAAGRGLQLLFYSVGIGQISSEVPQNLSASRPQDRQFILSSKKLLLSDSGFYLCAWSVTRSHYSYTFGSGTRLTVV.